The sequence of this T cell receptor beta chain was determined in a study of blood T cell repertoires in COVID-19. Study in general: Whether acute or convalescent, the COVID-19 samples came from the United States, Italy and Spain.

Cohort assignment relied on participant-reported clinical history. In the original processing: Estimated nucleated cell counts came from reference gene primer amplification. Profiling relied on immunoSEQ multiplex PCR, and the TCRdb table lists in-frame clones only, not all of them. D and trimming were read from the DNA, whereas the V and J calls and clone size are those reported in that table. The sample includes roughly 180,000 clones, 81% seen only once; the top ten take 5.6%. The V and J ends lost 1 base and 7 bases, in that order; junction bases with no gene match: 7. The germline V gene encodes CDR1 SGHRS and CDR2 YFSETQ. This CDR3 is built from 15 residues.

The chain employs TRBV5-1 and TRBJ2-2; 7 bases are shared with TRBD2. The origin of this receptor is a woman aged 40-49 years with acute COVID-19. Sequencing was done on a sample of PBMCs or T cells enriched from blood (not recorded which). CDR3 coding DNA: TGCGCCAGCAGCTTGACGGCGGGAGCGGTCGGGGAGCTGTTTTTT. Translation gives CASSLTAGAVGELFF.